Given below is one TCR beta chain in context. The data derive from a study of blood T cell repertoires in COVID-19. The V gene's germline CDR1 is SGDLS and CDR2 YYNGEE. Trimming left V 0 bases short and J 3 bases short, with 10 bases between. The CDR3 spans 14 residues. Assay used: immunoSEQ multiplex PCR; TCRdb lists only in-frame clones, some missing. Counted here are more than 100,000 clones, 89% occurring once; the ten biggest clones make up roughly a sixth. The sequence derives from a woman over 75 in a cohort sampled during active COVID-19. The sequencing sample was made of peripheral blood. The chain has TRBV9 and TRBJ2-7; a weak D match, TRBD1 (6 bases). The CDR3 DNA is TGTGCCAGCAGCGTAGCAGGACAGAGCTACGAGCAGTACTTC. Its protein is CASSVAGQSYEQYF.